These T cell receptor beta chains were read from a single sample in a study of blood T cells in healthy people across ages. TCRdb called the 5' RACE reads again in MiXCR, with one record for every CDR3 protein. Of about 800,000 distinct CDR3 sequences listed, approximately 25% are singletons. Separately, the same data were catalogued under a study of T cells of mothers and their children.

Sequencing was performed on blood. The receptors here all came from a boy under 18 in good health. Each CDR3 is given with its conserved first and last residue. A D gene is named only where the DNA matches it firmly. The listing skips clone size in some rows; elsewhere it reads once, few, many or a size class.

j_gene | d_gene | v_gene | abundance | CDR3aa | CDR3nt
TRBJ2-7 | NA | TRBV5-1 | few | CASSLVGDRNYEQYF | TGCGCCAGCAGCTTGGTCGGTGACAGAAACTACGAGCAGTACTTC
TRBJ1-2 | NA | TRBV7-9 | few | CASRPQEDYGYTF | TGTGCCAGCAGACCACAGGAGGACTATGGCTACACCTTC
TRBJ2-1 | TRBD2 | TRBV3-1 | NA | CASSQDTRRGGYNEQFF | TGTGCCAGCAGCCAAGATACTAGGCGGGGGGGATACAATGAGCAGTTCTTC
TRBJ2-1 | NA | TRBV16 | NA | CASSQSAGNEQFF | TGTGCCAGCAGCCAATCTGCGGGTAATGAGCAGTTCTTC
TRBJ1-2 | NA | TRBV7-2 | few | CASSFADKIYGYTF | TGTGCCAGCAGCTTCGCGGACAAGATCTATGGCTACACCTTC
TRBJ1-1 | NA | TRBV7-3 | NA | CASSVGTAGEAFF | TGTGCCAGCTCCGTCGGGACTGCAGGGGAAGCTTTCTTT
TRBJ2-1 | TRBD1 | TRBV5-1 | few | CASSVQGVSYNEQFF | TGCGCCAGCAGCGTACAGGGGGTATCCTACAATGAGCAGTTCTTC
TRBJ1-3 | NA | TRBV6-1 | few | CASSPEAGSSGNTIYF | TGTGCCAGCAGTCCCGAGGCTGGGAGCTCTGGAAACACCATATATTTT
TRBJ2-7 | TRBD1 | TRBV25-1 | few | CASSESGTGYYEQYF | TGTGCCAGCAGTGAATCCGGGACAGGGTACTACGAGCAGTACTTC
TRBJ1-2 | TRBD1 | TRBV29-1 | few | CSVRDSTFPGYTF | TGCAGCGTGAGGGACAGTACCTTCCCTGGCTACACCTTC
TRBJ1-2 | NA | TRBV29-1 | NA | CSAESDQGNYGYTF | TGCAGCGCTGAATCGGATCAGGGGAACTATGGCTACACCTTC
TRBJ2-1 | NA | TRBV4-3 | few | CASSQSRGYEQFF | TGCGCCAGCAGCCAATCTCGGGGGTATGAGCAGTTCTTC
TRBJ1-2 | NA | TRBV28 | NA | CASSNLGWGYTF | TGTGCCAGCAGCAATCTCGGTTGGGGCTACACCTTC
TRBJ2-5 | NA | TRBV18 | once | CASSPISGETQYF | TGTGCCAGCTCACCGATTTCGGGGGAGACCCAGTACTTC
TRBJ2-5 | TRBD2 | TRBV7-2 | NA | CASSLDPPAGGETQYF | TGTGCCAGCAGCCTCGACCCCCCCGCGGGAGGAGAGACCCAGTACTTC
TRBJ2-4 | TRBD2 | TRBV20-1 | NA | CSAPVGLADLLAKNIQYF | TGCAGTGCCCCCGTGGGACTAGCGGATCTATTAGCCAAAAACATTCAGTACTTC
TRBJ1-5 | NA | TRBV9 | NA | CASSAGEGTDTQHF | TGTGCCAGCAGCGCGGGAGAAGGCACAGATACGCAGCATTTT
TRBJ2-1 | TRBD1 | TRBV2 | few | CASRDRDYNEQFF | TGTGCCAGCAGGGACAGGGACTACAATGAGCAGTTCTTC
TRBJ2-3 | NA | TRBV9 | few | CASSVVEGAQYF | TGTGCCAGCAGCGTAGTGGAGGGGGCACAGTATTTT
TRBJ1-3 | NA | TRBV2 | NA | CASFFEQADSGNTIYF | TGTGCCAGTTTTTTCGAACAGGCGGACTCTGGAAACACCATATATTTT